The 15 T cell receptor beta chains in this list originate from one sample, sequenced in a study of cytomegalovirus exposure and HLA in healthy donors. The PCR ran on 60 Vbeta and 13 Jbeta primers. Repertoires were generated with immunoSEQ multiplex PCR, while TCRdb's copy carries only in-frame clones and drops some. Found here are under 150,000 clones, approximately 61% of them singletons; the top ten hold 1.6%. The specimen sequenced was PBMCs. The receptor set was obtained from a man in his thirties or forties in good health and CMV-seropositive.

This sequence joins TRBV4-1 and TRBJ2-1, with D perhaps TRBD2 (5 bases). CDR3 length: 18 amino acids. Trimming took off 4 bases at V and 2 bases at J, with 21 bases between the two ends. Germline CDR1 reads MGHRA; CDR2 reads YSYEKL. The CDR3 region is CASSRHDYTFEPYNEQFF. The CDR3 nucleotides read TGCGCCAGCAGCCGGCATGACTATACTTTCGAGCCCTACAATGAGCAGTTCTTC.

CDR3 protein: CASSPIRQESYEQYF. CDR3 in DNA: TGTGCCAGCAGCCCTATACGTCAAGAGTCCTACGAGCAGTACTTC. This chain uses TRBV28 with TRBJ2-7; D not certain. The CDR3 has 15 residues. V dropped 6 bases and J dropped 1 base, with 16 bases sitting between them. Germline lookup yields CDR1 MDHEN and CDR2 SYDVKM.

This clone has just a few counts. V usage is TRBV5-6 and J usage is TRBJ1-5, with 12 bases lining up with TRBD1. Germline values: CDR1 SGHDT, CDR2 YYEEEE. The V and J ends lost 4 bases and 0 bases, in that order; junction bases with no gene match: 8. The CDR3 length is 18 residues. As DNA, the CDR3 is TGTGCCAGCAGCGGGGGACAGGGGGCCCCTTATAGCAATCAGCCCCAGCATTTT. Its protein is CASSGGQGAPYSNQPQHF.

The gene calls are TRBV10-3 and TRBJ1-5; no clear D gene. CDR1 ENHRY and CDR2 SYGVKD come from the germline V gene. The CDR3 runs to 13 residues. The V and J ends lost 2 bases and 7 bases respectively, with 9 bases between them. CDR3 DNA: TGTGCCATCAGTGAGCTGGGAGTCCAGCCCCAGCATTTT. It yields the protein CAISELGVQPQHF.

This clone was seen a few times. This chain uses TRBV30 with TRBJ1-1; D is unresolved. CDR3 length: 14 amino acids. CDR1 GTSNPN and CDR2 SVGIG come from the germline V gene (reference sequence). Trimming removed 5 bases at V and 1 base at J, with 14 bases between. The CDR3 coding sequence is TGTGCCTGGCTAACCGATTCAGGGAACACTGAAGCTTTCTTT. Its translation: CAWLTDSGNTEAFF.

The V call is TRBV5-1, the J call TRBJ2-1, with D possibly matching TRBD2 (5 bases). There are 19 residues in the CDR3. With 3 bases removed from V and 1 base from J, the gap between germline ends came to 23 bases. In germline, CDR1 is SGHRS, CDR2 YFSETQ. The CDR3 is CASSSGVEWRIGSYNEQFF. The DNA for the CDR3 is TGCGCCAGCAGCTCCGGGGTTGAATGGAGGATAGGTTCCTACAATGAGCAGTTCTTC.

This clone turned up a few times. This sequence joins TRBV7-9 and TRBJ1-1; D perhaps matches TRBD1 (5 bases). This CDR3 is built from 14 residues. Germline values: CDR1 SEHNR, CDR2 FQNEAQ (reference sequence). Trimming removed 3 bases from V and 3 bases from J, with 11 bases in between. CDR3 coding DNA: TGTGCCAGCAGCTTGTTGGGCAGGGACACTGAAGCTTTCTTT. This encodes CASSLLGRDTEAFF. The variable domain in full, with the rest retrieved from reference TRBV7-9 and TRBJ1-1, is DTGVSQNPRHKITKRGQNVTFRCDPISEHNRLYWYRQTLGQGPEFLTYFQNEAQLEKSRLLSDRFSAERPKGSFSTLEIQRTEQGDSAMYLCASSLLGRDTEAFFGQGTRLTVV.

The chain is built from TRBV5-1 and TRBJ2-1; 11 bases fit TRBD2. The trim removed 3 bases at V and 5 bases at J, leaving 4 bases unmatched. Germline assignment: CDR1 SGHRS and CDR2 YFSETQ. The CDR3 spans 15 residues. The CDR3 is CASSWGLADHNEQFF. The CDR3 DNA sequence: TGCGCCAGCAGCTGGGGACTAGCGGACCACAATGAGCAGTTCTTC.

This chain uses TRBV7-9 with TRBJ1-2; 10 nucleotides match TRBD1. The CDR3 spans 15 residues. The V gene's germline CDR1 is SEHNR and CDR2 FQNEAQ (reference sequence). V shed 5 bases, J shed 4 bases, and the junction held 7 bases outside the gene matches. The CDR3 sequence: CASSPWDRGTYGYTF. CDR3 DNA: TGTGCCAGCAGCCCCTGGGACAGGGGAACCTATGGCTACACCTTC.

Ten or more counts support this clone. The V and J genes are TRBV6-1 and TRBJ2-1; 10 nucleotides agree with TRBD2. CDR1 is MNHNS, CDR2 SASEGT, per germline. The J segment lost 6 bases and the V segment lost 6 bases, leaving 8 bases of the junction unmatched. The CDR3 extends over 15 amino acids. For the CDR3, the DNA is TGTGCCAGCAGCCAAGAGCTAGCGGGAGCCAATGAGCAGTTCTTC. Amino acids: CASSQELAGANEQFF.

The rearrangement uses TRBV29-1 and TRBJ1-2; 8 bases agree with TRBD1. This CDR3 spans 13 amino acids. J was trimmed by 7 bases and V by 6 bases; bases with no gene match: 10. Germline V CDR1 and CDR2: SQVTM, ANQGSEA. Here the CDR3 DNA reads TGCAGCGTAGACCGGGACAGGAGGAGTGGCTACACCTTC. Translated: CSVDRDRRSGYTF.

This rearrangement joins TRBV15 to TRBJ2-1; 9 bases map to TRBD2. There are 12 residues in the CDR3. Trimming removed 7 bases from V and 8 bases from J; junction bases left unmatched: 3. Germline values: CDR1 LNHNV, CDR2 YYDKDF (reference sequence). The CDR3 here is CATMAGGHEQFF. CDR3 DNA sequence: TGTGCCACCATGGCGGGAGGGCATGAGCAGTTCTTC.

This chain links TRBV4-1 with TRBJ1-2; D is possibly TRBD1 (5 bases). The V end lost 1 base, the J end lost 8 bases, and 17 bases lay between the germline ends. The CDR3 is made up of 15 amino acids. Germline V lookup: CDR1 MGHRA, CDR2 YSYEKL. The DNA of the CDR3 is TGCGCCAGCAGCCAAGTAGCTGAAGGGGTCGGCGGCTACACCTTC. It encodes CASSQVAEGVGGYTF.

The chain carries TRBV4-1 and TRBJ2-1, with D possibly TRBD1 on 5 matching bases. CDR1 MGHRA and CDR2 YSYEKL come from the germline V gene. V was shortened by 0 bases and J by 6 bases, with 6 bases between the two germline ends. CDR3 size: 13 residues. This CDR3 is CASSQDQGNEQFF. The CDR3 DNA sequence: TGCGCCAGCAGCCAAGACCAGGGCAATGAGCAGTTCTTC.

There are a few counts of this clone. J is TRBJ2-7 and V is TRBV7-9; D uncertain. V shed 2 bases and J shed 2 bases, with 7 bases lying between them. The CDR3 is made up of 13 amino acids. Germline-derived CDR1 and CDR2 are SEHNR and FQNEAQ (reference sequence). The chain's CDR3 is CASSLLSPYEQYF. CDR3 in DNA: TGTGCCAGCAGCTTACTGAGTCCCTACGAGCAGTACTTC.